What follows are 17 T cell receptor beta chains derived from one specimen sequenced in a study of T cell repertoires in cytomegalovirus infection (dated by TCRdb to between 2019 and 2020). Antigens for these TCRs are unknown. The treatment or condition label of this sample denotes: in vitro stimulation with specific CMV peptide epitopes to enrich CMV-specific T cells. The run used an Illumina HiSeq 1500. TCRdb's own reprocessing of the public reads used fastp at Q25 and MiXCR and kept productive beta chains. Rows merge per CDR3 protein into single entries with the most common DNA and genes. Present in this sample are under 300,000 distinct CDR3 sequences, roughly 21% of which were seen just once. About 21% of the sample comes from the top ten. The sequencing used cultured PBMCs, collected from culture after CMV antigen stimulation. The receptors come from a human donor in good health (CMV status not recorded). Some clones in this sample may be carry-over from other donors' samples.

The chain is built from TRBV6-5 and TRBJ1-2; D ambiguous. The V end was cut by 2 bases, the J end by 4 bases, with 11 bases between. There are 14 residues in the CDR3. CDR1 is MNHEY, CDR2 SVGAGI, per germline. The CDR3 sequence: CASSYAMRSYGYTF. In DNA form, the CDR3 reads TGTGCCAGCAGTTACGCGATGAGATCCTATGGCTACACCTTC.

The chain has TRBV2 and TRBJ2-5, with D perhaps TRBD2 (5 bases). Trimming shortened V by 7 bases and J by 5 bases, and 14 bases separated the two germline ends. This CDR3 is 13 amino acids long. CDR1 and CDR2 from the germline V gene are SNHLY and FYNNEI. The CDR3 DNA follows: TGTGCCAGCATTGGTCGAGGGTCGGAGACCCAGTACTTC. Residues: CASIGRGSETQYF. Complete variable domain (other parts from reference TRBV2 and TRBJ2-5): EPEVTQTPSHQVTQMGQEVILRCVPISNHLYFYWYRQILGQKVEFLVSFYNNEISEKSEIFDDQFSVERPDGSNFTLKIRSTKLEDSAMYFCASIGRGSETQYFGPGTRLLVL.

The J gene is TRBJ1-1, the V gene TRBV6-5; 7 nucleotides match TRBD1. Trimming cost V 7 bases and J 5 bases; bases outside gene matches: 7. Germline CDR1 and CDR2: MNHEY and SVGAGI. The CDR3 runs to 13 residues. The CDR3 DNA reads TGTGCCAGCACTATGACAGGGCAGACTGAAGCTTTCTTT. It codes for CASTMTGQTEAFF.

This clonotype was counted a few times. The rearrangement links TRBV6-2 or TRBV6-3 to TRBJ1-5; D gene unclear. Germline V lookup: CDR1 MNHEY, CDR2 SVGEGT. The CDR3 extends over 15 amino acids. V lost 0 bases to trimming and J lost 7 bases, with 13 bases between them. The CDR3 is CASSYSMFAGQPQHF. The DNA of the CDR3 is TGTGCCAGCAGTTACTCGATGTTTGCGGGGCAGCCCCAGCATTTT.

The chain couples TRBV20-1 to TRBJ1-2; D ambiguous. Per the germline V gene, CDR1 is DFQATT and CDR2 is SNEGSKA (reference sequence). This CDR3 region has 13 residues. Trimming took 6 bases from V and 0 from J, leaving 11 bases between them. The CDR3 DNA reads TGCAGTGCCGGACCGTCAGCTAACTATGGCTACACCTTC. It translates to CSAGPSANYGYTF.

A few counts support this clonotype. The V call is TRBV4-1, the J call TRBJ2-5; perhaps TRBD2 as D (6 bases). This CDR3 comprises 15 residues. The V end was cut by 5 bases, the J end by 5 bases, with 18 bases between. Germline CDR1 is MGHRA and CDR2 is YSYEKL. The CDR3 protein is CASSKGVAEGETQYF. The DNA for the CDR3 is TGCGCCAGCAGCAAAGGGGTAGCGGAAGGGGAGACCCAGTACTTC.

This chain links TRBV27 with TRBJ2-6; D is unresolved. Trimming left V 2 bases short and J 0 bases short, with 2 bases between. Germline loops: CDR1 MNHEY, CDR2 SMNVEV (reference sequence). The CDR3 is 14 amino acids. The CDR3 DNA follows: TGTGCCAGCAGTTTAATCTCTGGGGCCAACGTCCTGACTTTC. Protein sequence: CASSLISGANVLTF.

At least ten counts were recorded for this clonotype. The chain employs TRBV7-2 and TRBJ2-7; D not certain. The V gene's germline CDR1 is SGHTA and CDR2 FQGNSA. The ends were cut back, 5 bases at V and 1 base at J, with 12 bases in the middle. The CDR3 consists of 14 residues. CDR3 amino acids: CASSPSMGSYEQYF. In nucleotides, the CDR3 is TGTGCCAGCAGCCCCTCAATGGGGTCCTACGAGCAGTACTTC. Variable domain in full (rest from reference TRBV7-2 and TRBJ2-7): GAGVSQSPSNKVTEKGKDVELRCDPISGHTALYWYRQSLGQGLEFLIYFQGNSAPDKSGLPSDRFSAERTGGSVSTLTIQRTQQEDSAVYLCASSPSMGSYEQYFGPGTRLTVT.

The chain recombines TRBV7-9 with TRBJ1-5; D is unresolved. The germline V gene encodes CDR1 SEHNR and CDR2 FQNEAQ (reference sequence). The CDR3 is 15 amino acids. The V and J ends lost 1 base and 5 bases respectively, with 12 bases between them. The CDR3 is CASSLDGNIDQPQHF. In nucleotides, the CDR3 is TGTGCCAGCAGCTTAGATGGGAATATCGATCAGCCCCAGCATTTT.

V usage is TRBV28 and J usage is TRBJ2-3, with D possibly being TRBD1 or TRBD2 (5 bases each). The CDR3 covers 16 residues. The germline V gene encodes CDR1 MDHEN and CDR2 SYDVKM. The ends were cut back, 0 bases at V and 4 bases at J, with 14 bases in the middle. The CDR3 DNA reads TGTGCCAGCAGTTTATGGTCCAGGGACGATGCAGATACGCAGTATTTT. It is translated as CASSLWSRDDADTQYF.

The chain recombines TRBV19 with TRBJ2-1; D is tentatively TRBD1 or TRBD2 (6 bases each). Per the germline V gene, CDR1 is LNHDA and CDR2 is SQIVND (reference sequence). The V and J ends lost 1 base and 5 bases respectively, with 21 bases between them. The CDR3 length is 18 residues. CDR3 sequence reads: CASSIGRFWGAMDNEQFF. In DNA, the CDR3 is TGTGCCAGTAGTATAGGGAGGTTCTGGGGGGCGATGGACAATGAGCAGTTCTTC. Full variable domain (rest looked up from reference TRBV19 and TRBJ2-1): DGGITQSPKYLFRKEGQNVTLSCEQNLNHDAMYWYRQDPGQGLRLIYYSQIVNDFQKGDIAEGYSVSREKKESFPLTVTSAQKNPTAFYLCASSIGRFWGAMDNEQFFGPGTRLTVL.

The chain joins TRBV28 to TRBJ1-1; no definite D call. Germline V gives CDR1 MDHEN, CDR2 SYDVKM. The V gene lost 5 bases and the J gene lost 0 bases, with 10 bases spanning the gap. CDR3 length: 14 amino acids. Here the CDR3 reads CASSTQQMNTEAFF. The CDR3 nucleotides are TGTGCCAGCAGTACACAACAAATGAACACTGAAGCTTTCTTT.

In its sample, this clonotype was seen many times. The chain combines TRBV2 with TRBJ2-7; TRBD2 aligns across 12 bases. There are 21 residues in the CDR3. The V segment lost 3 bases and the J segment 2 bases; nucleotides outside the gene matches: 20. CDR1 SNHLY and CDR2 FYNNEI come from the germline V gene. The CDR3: CASSDHFIVRLAGVRTYEQYV. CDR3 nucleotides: TGTGCCAGCAGTGATCATTTTATAGTCCGACTAGCGGGAGTAAGAACCTACGAGCAGTACGTC.

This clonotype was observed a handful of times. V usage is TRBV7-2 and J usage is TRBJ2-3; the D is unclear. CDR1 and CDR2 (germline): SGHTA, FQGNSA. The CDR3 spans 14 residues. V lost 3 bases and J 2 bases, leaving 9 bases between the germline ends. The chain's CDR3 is CASSFLLPTDTQYF. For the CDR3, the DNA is TGTGCCAGCAGCTTCCTTCTACCCACAGATACGCAGTATTTT. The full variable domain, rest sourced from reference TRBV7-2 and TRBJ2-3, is GAGVSQSPSNKVTEKGKDVELRCDPISGHTALYWYRQSLGQGLEFLIYFQGNSAPDKSGLPSDRFSAERTGGSVSTLTIQRTQQEDSAVYLCASSFLLPTDTQYFGPGTRLTVL.

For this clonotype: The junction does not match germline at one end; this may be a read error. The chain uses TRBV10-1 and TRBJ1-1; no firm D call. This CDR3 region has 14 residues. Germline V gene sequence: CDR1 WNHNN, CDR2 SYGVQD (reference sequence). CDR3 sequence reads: CTSSESRAALEAFF. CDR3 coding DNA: TGCACCAGCAGTGAGTCGCGGGCGGCTCTTGAAGCTTTCTTT.

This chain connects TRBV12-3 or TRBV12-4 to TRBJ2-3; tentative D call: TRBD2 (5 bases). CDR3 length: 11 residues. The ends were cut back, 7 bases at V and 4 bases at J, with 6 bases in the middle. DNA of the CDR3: TGTGCCAGCACGGAGGCAGATACGCAGTATTTT. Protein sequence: CASTEADTQYF.

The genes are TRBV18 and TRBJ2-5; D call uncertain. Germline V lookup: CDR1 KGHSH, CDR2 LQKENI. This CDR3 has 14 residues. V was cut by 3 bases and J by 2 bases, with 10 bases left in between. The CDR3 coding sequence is TGTGCCAGCTCACCCCCGGCTGGGCAAGAGACCCAGTACTTC. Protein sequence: CASSPPAGQETQYF.